The sequence of this TCR beta chain was determined in a study of cytomegalovirus exposure and HLA in healthy donors. Germline V gene sequence: CDR1 MNHEY, CDR2 SVGAGI. V dropped 6 bases and J dropped 0 bases, with 5 bases sitting between them. This CDR3 has 13 amino acids. Researchers ran the PCR with 60 Vbeta and 13 Jbeta primers. The repertoire was sequenced with immunoSEQ multiplex PCR; TCRdb's copy has only in-frame clones and lacks some. The sample has 200,000 or so clones, approximately 81% seen once. This clone was recorded a few times. The source of this sequence is a man between 45 and 60 years old in good health and CMV-seronegative. The V gene is TRBV6-5, the J gene TRBJ1-4; D gene uncertain. The sample was PBMCs. CDR3 nucleotides: TGTGCCAGCAGGGCCACAACTAATGAAAAACTGTTTTTT. Protein product: CASRATTNEKLFF.